These 5 T cell receptor beta chains originate from one sample sequenced in a study of T cells in Graves' hyperthyroidism and ophthalmopathy. Amplified TCR beta CDR3 regions derived from RNA transcripts. The TCR CDR3 first-round RT-PCR relied on the HTBI primer set. Via MiXCR, TCRdb re-called the multiplex PCR reads, giving one row per CDR3 protein. The sample shows 550,000 to 700,000 distinct CDR3 sequences, under 60% of them seen only once. The sequencing input was peripheral blood or thyroid tissue (not recorded which). Receptor source: an adult woman with Graves' disease, either hyperthyroidism or ophthalmopathy (not recorded which).

This clonotype was counted many times. The chain employs TRBV19 and TRBJ2-7; 13 bases agree with TRBD2. Germline values: CDR1 LNHDA, CDR2 SQIVND (reference sequence). The J segment lost 5 bases and the V segment lost 4 bases, leaving 11 bases of the junction unmatched. This CDR3 spans 17 amino acids. The CDR3 bases are TGTGCCAGTAGTACTGGGACTAGCGGGATCCCTCCCCACGAGCAGTACTTC. It is translated as CASSTGTSGIPPHEQYF.

This clonotype was counted at least ten times. Here the CDR3 DNA reads TGTGCCGTCGGAGGGACAGGAACGCAAGAGACCCAGTACTTC. Translated, it gives CAVGGTGTQETQYF. This chain connects TRBV6-5 to TRBJ2-5, with 8 bases aligning to TRBD1. This CDR3 is 14 amino acids long. J was trimmed by 2 bases and V by 11 bases; bases with no gene match: 10. The germline V gene encodes CDR1 MNHEY and CDR2 SVGAGI.

In this sample, this clonotype turned up a few times. The rearrangement joins TRBV7-9 to TRBJ2-5, with TRBD1 as a possible D gene (6 bases). The CDR3 length is 13 residues. Trimming took 7 bases from V and 2 from J, leaving 11 bases between them. CDR1 SEHNR and CDR2 FQNEAQ come from the germline V gene (reference sequence). The CDR3, as DNA: TGTGCCAGCACCAGGACAGAGCAAGAGACCCAGTACTTC. Its translation is CASTRTEQETQYF.

This clonotype was seen at least ten times. The CDR3 DNA is TGTGCCAGCAGGGATGCCACAGGGGCCGGCGAGCAGTACTTC. Translated: CASRDATGAGEQYF. The chain has TRBV7-2 and TRBJ2-7, with 7 bases matching TRBD1. V gave up 6 bases and J gave up 6 bases; unmatched junction bases: 11. Germline V gene lookup returns CDR1 SGHTA and CDR2 FQGNSA. CDR3 length equals 14 residues.

V usage is TRBV6-5 and J usage is TRBJ2-7; TRBD1 agrees at 8 bases. The germline V gene has CDR1 MNHEY and CDR2 SVGAGI. Losses at the gene ends were 6 bases for V and 0 bases for J; bases not matched to a gene: 10. The CDR3 sequence is 16 residues long. CDR3: CASSPTGTGDSYEQYF. In DNA, the CDR3 is TGTGCCAGCAGCCCCACCGGGACAGGAGACTCCTACGAGCAGTACTTC.